The clone carrying this TCR beta chain was seen only once. The sample comes from a study of blood T cell repertoires in COVID-19. At the level of the study: Sources were T cells, B-cell-depleted T cells, or PBMCs; the material itself was cDNA or gDNA.

Clones were sequenced by immunoSEQ multiplex PCR, and TCRdb holds only the in-frame ones, with some missing. The table lists around 260,000 clones, 88% of them singletons. From germline, CDR1 is ENHRY and CDR2 SYGVKD. V was trimmed by 3 bases and J by 0 bases, leaving 8 bases between them. CDR3 length: 14 residues. This chain uses TRBV10-3 with TRBJ1-1; D is unclear. This receptor was identified in a man aged 60 to 69 who had recovered from COVID-19. The sequencing sample was made of peripheral blood. For the CDR3, the DNA is TGTGCCATCAGTGAACGGGTAATGAACACTGAAGCTTTCTTT. It yields the protein CAISERVMNTEAFF.